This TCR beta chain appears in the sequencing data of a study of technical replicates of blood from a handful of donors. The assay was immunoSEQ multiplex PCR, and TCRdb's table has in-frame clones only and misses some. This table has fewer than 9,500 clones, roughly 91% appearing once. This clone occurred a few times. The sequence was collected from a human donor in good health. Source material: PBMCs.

The CDR3 region has the DNA TGCGCCAGCAGTCCGACAGCGGGGTATGGCTACACCTTC. Its protein product is CASSPTAGYGYTF. V usage is TRBV10-1 and J usage is TRBJ1-2, with D perhaps TRBD1 (5 bases). CDR1 is WNHNN and CDR2 is SYGVQD in the germline V gene (reference sequence). Trimming pared 5 bases from V and 5 bases from J, leaving 12 bases between. The CDR3 length is 13 residues.